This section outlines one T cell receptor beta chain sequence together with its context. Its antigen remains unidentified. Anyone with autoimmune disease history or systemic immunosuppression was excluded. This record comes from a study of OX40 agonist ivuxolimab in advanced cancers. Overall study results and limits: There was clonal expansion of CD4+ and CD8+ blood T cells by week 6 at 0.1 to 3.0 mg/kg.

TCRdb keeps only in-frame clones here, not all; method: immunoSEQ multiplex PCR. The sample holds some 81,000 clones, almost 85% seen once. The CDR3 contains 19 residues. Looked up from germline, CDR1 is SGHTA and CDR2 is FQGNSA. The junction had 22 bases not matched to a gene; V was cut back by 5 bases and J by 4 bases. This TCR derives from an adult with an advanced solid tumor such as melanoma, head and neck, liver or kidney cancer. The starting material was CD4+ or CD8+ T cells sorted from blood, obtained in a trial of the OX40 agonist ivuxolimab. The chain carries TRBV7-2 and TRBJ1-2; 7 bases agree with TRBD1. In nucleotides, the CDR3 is TGTGCCAGCAGCCACAGGTCCGGGACAGCGAGAACCAATTCCTATGGCTACACCTTC. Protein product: CASSHRSGTARTNSYGYTF.